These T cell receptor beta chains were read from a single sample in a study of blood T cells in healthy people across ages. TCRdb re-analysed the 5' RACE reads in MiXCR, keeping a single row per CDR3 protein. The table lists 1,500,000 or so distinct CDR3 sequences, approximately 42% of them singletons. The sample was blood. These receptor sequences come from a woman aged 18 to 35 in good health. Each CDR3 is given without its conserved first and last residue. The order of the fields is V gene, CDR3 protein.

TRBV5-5	ASSLVGSNSPLH
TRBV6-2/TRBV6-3	ASSYSRLADYEQY
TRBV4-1	ASSQDQAPPGGQPQH
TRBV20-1	SARITGEDGYT
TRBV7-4	ASSRPGQGTHGYT
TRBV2	ASISGGSTDTQY
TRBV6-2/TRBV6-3	ASSSWREGGSIQY
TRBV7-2	AGSLVGDTYNEQF
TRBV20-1	SAVGEFGNTIY
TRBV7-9	ASSHPGGLWANNEQF
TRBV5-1	ASSADMGITEAF
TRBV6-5	ASSYALLSEQY
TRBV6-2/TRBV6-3	ASTFHPTGFYEQY
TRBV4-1	ASSLLWGTEPYEQY
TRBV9	ASSVVGGTYNEQF
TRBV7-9	ASGGTSYLQNTEELF
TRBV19	ASSMSPYNEQF
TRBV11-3	ASSLRDTGTDTQY
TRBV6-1	ASSDGAADNEQF
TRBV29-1	SVESSEKLRGTNEKLF
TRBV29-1	RVGQGFYGYT
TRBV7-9	ASRDEAADTQY
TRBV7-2	ASSLGSTGASGNTIY
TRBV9	ASSVASGAIGAQY
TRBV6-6	ASSLEGKLF
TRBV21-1	AGNQPEQASF
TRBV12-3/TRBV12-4	ASSRSRQGREY
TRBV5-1	ASSNRVTYEQY
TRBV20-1	SAQTSGTSYGQY
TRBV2	ASSGDRADGNTIY
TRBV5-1	ASSQGPISGANVLT
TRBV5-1	ASSLVGSGTPSYEQY
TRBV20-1	SVPGVQETQY
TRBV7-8	ASSLRGALDTQY
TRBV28	AIGTVGNYGYT
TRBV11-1	ASSLELANTNEQY
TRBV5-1	ASSLLAVANTGELF
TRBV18	ASSSTTGTTYEQY
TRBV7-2	ASSISGSRYNEQY
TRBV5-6	ASSLWASSYNEQF
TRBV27	ASSLSWPYNEQY
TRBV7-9	ASSSWRAREQY
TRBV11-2	ASSLDAPGGEFSYNEQF
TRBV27	ASSRPWGESNEQF
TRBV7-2	ASSFGTQRAF
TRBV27	ASSLGTSGGIEQF
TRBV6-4	ASSEAGGHDTQY
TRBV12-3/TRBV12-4	ASSLVGREGEQY
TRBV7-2	ASRQQVNTEAF
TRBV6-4	VSSEGTGGNEQY
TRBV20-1	SARDVAGGLNEQF
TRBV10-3	AISESGRRGSYEQY
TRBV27	ASSLSPGSGTEAF